The next 19 T cell receptor beta chains were all read from a single sample in a study of cytotoxic CD8 clonotypes in ibrutinib-treated CLL. Sequenced by immunoSEQ multiplex PCR; TCRdb stores in-frame clones only, minus some. Seen here are some 200,000 clones, about four fifths observed once, and the top ten hold about an eighth. Sequenced material: PBMCs, taken after 12 months of ibrutinib treatment. These receptors came from a human donor with chronic lymphocytic leukemia.

V is TRBV19 and J is TRBJ1-5, with D possibly matching TRBD1 (5 bases). The CDR3 totals 13 residues. From germline, CDR1 is LNHDA and CDR2 SQIVND (reference sequence). The V and J ends lost 4 bases and 6 bases respectively, with 10 bases between them. The CDR3 here is CASSTGVGQPQHF. The CDR3 region has the DNA TGTGCCAGTAGTACGGGGGTTGGTCAGCCCCAGCATTTT.

The V call is TRBV4-1, the J call TRBJ2-1; 9 bases agree with TRBD2. CDR1 is MGHRA and CDR2 is YSYEKL in the germline V gene. This CDR3 has 15 amino acids. V was pared by 2 bases and J by 15 bases, with 14 bases of the junction left unmatched. The CDR3 region is CASSQPGVAGAAWFF. CDR3 coding DNA: TGCGCCAGCAGCCAACCCGGGGTAGCGGGAGCCGCTTGGTTCTTC.

V and J are TRBV11-2 and TRBJ2-3; TRBD1 matches 8 bases. The CDR3 extends over 16 amino acids. The germline V gene has CDR1 SGHAT and CDR2 FQNNGV. With V trimmed by 5 bases and J by 4 bases, 11 bases remained unmatched. CDR3 sequence: CASSLGPGGIADTQYF. CDR3 nucleotides: TGTGCCAGCAGCCTAGGCCCAGGGGGCATCGCAGATACGCAGTATTTT.

V gene TRBV6-1 combines with J gene TRBJ1-2, with D tentatively TRBD1 (5 bases). Germline lookup yields CDR1 MNHNS and CDR2 SASEGT. The CDR3 runs 12 residues. V gave up 2 bases and J gave up 9 bases, with 10 bases separating them. CDR3 DNA sequence: TGTGCCAGCAGTGAAAGGGCAGGGAGCTACACCTTC. Its translation is CASSERAGSYTF.

This chain joins TRBV5-1 and TRBJ2-7, with 8 nucleotides matching TRBD2. The germline gives CDR1 SGHRS, CDR2 YFSETQ. This CDR3 is 14 amino acids long. V lost 2 bases and J lost 5; bases outside the gene matches: 6. The DNA for the CDR3 is TGCGCCAGCAGCTTAAGCGGGGGCAGACACGAGCAGTACTTC. Amino acid sequence: CASSLSGGRHEQYF.

This clone has more than one count but fewer than ten. The chain is built from TRBV27 and TRBJ2-5; D remains unclear. With 6 bases removed from V and 3 bases from J, the gap between germline ends came to 11 bases. The CDR3 has 13 residues. Germline V gene lookup returns CDR1 MNHEY and CDR2 SMNVEV (reference sequence). Written as DNA, the CDR3 is TGTGCCAGCAGCCATACCTTAGAAGAGACCCAGTACTTC. It is translated as CASSHTLEETQYF.

The V and J genes are TRBV28 and TRBJ2-1; TRBD2 matches 8 bases. Germline V gene sequence: CDR1 MDHEN, CDR2 SYDVKM. V was clipped by 4 bases and J by 10 bases; unmatched bases: 3. There are 12 residues in the CDR3. The CDR3 loop reads CASSSGLAEQFF. The CDR3 DNA follows: TGTGCCAGCAGTTCCGGACTAGCCGAGCAGTTCTTC.

The chain uses TRBV11-2 and TRBJ1-1; D is possibly TRBD1 (5 bases). Germline lookup yields CDR1 SGHAT and CDR2 FQNNGV. This CDR3 spans 15 amino acids. V dropped 0 bases and J dropped 0 bases, with 8 bases sitting between them. In DNA, the CDR3 is TGTGCCAGCAGCTTAGACAGGGCCATGAACACTGAAGCTTTCTTT. It specifies CASSLDRAMNTEAFF.

Here the CDR3 reads CASSVTGGSGHIYF. The CDR3 nucleotides are TGTGCCAGCAGTGTAACAGGGGGCTCGGGTCACATATATTTT. The chain recombines TRBV6-1 with TRBJ1-3; 9 bases match TRBD1. After removal of 4 bases from V and 12 bases from J, the junction contained 10 bases not matched to a gene. This CDR3 contains 14 residues. Germline CDR1 and CDR2: MNHNS and SASEGT.

This chain links TRBV18 with TRBJ2-3, with D maybe TRBD2 (5 bases). Trimming removed 2 bases from V and 5 bases from J, with 14 bases in between. Germline CDR1 is KGHSH and CDR2 is LQKENI. The CDR3 runs to 15 residues. The DNA for the CDR3 is TGTGCCAGCTCACCAGCAGCGGATCGACGAGATACGCAGTATTTT. It encodes CASSPAADRRDTQYF. Full variable domain (outside the CDR3, taken from reference TRBV18 and TRBJ2-3): NAGVMQNPRHLVRRRGQEARLRCSPMKGHSHVYWYRQLPEEGLKFMVYLQKENIIDESGMPKERFSAEFPKEGPSILRIQQVVRGDSAAYFCASSPAADRRDTQYFGPGTRLTVL.

A word on this clone: Germline is not matched at one junction end, which may reflect a read error. V gene TRBV10-3 combines with J gene TRBJ2-7, with TRBD1 matching over 7 bases. Germline values: CDR1 ENHRY, CDR2 SYGVKD. The CDR3 has 13 amino acids. The CDR3 protein is CAISDRDSGSRDF. In nucleotides, the CDR3 is TGTGCCATCAGTGACCGGGACAGTGGGAGTAGGGACTTC.

A note on this clone: Relative to the germline gene, one junction end is altered; a read error may explain this. The chain links TRBV4-1 to TRBJ2-1; 9 nucleotides align to TRBD2. This CDR3 has 14 residues. Germline V CDR1 and CDR2: MGHRA, YSYEKL. DNA of the CDR3: TGCGCCAGCAGCCAAGATGCTAGCGGGACGGGTTCGCTCTTC. This sequence encodes CASSQDASGTGSLF.

The chain couples TRBV11-1 to TRBJ2-2; D tentatively fits TRBD1 or TRBD2 (5 bases each). This CDR3 has 16 amino acids. Germline V CDR1 and CDR2: SGHAT, FQDESV (reference sequence). V lost 7 bases and J 5 bases, leaving 20 bases between the germline ends. CDR3 residues: CASTPAGAGRTGELFF. CDR3 coding DNA: TGTGCCAGCACCCCCGCCGGGGCAGGACGGACCGGGGAGCTGTTTTTT.

The chain employs TRBV4-1 and TRBJ2-1; D unresolved. CDR3 length: 14 residues. Per the germline V gene, CDR1 is MGHRA and CDR2 is YSYEKL. V was shortened by 1 base and J by 1 base, with 5 bases between the two germline ends. CDR3 region: CASSQVQSYNEQFF. CDR3 in DNA: TGCGCCAGCAGCCAAGTGCAGTCCTACAATGAGCAGTTCTTC.

This sequence joins TRBV6-1 and TRBJ2-3, with 10 bases lining up with TRBD1. CDR1 and CDR2 (germline): MNHNS, SASEGT. V shed 5 bases and J 6 bases; nucleotides not matched to a gene: 5. The CDR3 extends over 14 amino acids. In DNA, the CDR3 is TGTGCCAGCAGTCCGACAGGGGGCGCGGATACGCAGTATTTT. Residues: CASSPTGGADTQYF.

This chain uses TRBV28 with TRBJ1-2, with 9 bases lining up with TRBD1. CDR3 length: 13 residues. J was trimmed by 8 bases and V by 5 bases; bases with no gene match: 6. CDR1 MDHEN and CDR2 SYDVKM come from the germline V gene. CDR3 sequence: CASSKRDRDGYTF. CDR3 nucleotide sequence: TGTGCCAGCAGTAAAAGGGACAGGGACGGCTACACCTTC.

The gene calls are TRBV7-6 and TRBJ2-1; a weak D match, TRBD2 (6 bases). The CDR3 consists of 14 residues. Germline V gene sequence: CDR1 SGHVS, CDR2 FNYEAQ. Trimming pared 1 base from V and 7 bases from J, leaving 11 bases between. The CDR3 DNA reads TGTGCCAGCAGCTTAGGGGAGGCGCAGAATGAGCAGTTCTTC. Protein: CASSLGEAQNEQFF.

CDR3 region: CASGLGLASHEQYF. CDR3 coding DNA: TGTGCCAGCGGTTTGGGACTAGCGTCCCACGAGCAGTACTTC. The chain couples TRBV6-5 to TRBJ2-7; 10 nucleotides align to TRBD2. The CDR3 is 14 amino acids. With V trimmed by 8 bases and J by 5 bases, 9 bases remained unmatched. Germline CDR1 reads MNHEY; CDR2 reads SVGAGI.

V and J are TRBV27 and TRBJ2-2, with 16 bases aligning to TRBD2. Germline V CDR1 and CDR2: MNHEY, SMNVEV (reference sequence). The CDR3 extends over 19 amino acids. Trimming cost V 7 bases and J 0 bases; bases outside gene matches: 8. CDR3 region: CASTHFGTSGGANTGELFF. DNA of the CDR3: TGTGCCAGCACCCATTTCGGGACTAGCGGGGGGGCGAACACCGGGGAGCTGTTTTTT.